This section outlines one T cell receptor (beta chain) sequence together with its context. Its specificity is unknown. How the authors handled the data: ImmunoSEQ output held junction-only sequences without quality scores, so filtering differed. Sequencing was performed with immunoSEQ multiplex PCR; in TCRdb, only in-frame clones are kept and a portion is missing. From that table come the V and J calls and clone size; the DNA was used to work out D and trimming. The table has about 980,000 clones, less than 85% seen once. Per the germline V gene, CDR1 is LGHNA and CDR2 is YSLEER. CDR3 size: 15 residues. V lost 2 bases to trimming and J lost 3 bases, with 13 bases between them. This record belongs to a study of shared clonotypes between healthy human individuals. Study-wide findings and caveats: Clonotype sharing among donors likely depends on sequencing depth.

The clonotype comes from a man younger than 35 in good health. This chain joins TRBV4-3 and TRBJ1-2; TRBD1 might be the D (5 bases). Sequencing was done on a sample of memory CD4+ T cells sorted from blood. Subset meaning: CD45RA-negative fraction. The CDR3 here is CASSQSDRQDYGYTF. The CDR3 nucleotides read TGCGCCAGCAGCCAATCAGACAGACAAGACTATGGCTACACCTTC.